The rows below give T cell receptor beta chains drawn from one sample of a study of blood T cell repertoires in COVID-19. TCRdb's table, derived via immunoSEQ multiplex PCR, lists solely in-frame clones and lacks some. The sample consists of roughly 220,000 clones, 70% to 85% of them appearing once. The sequencing sample was made of PBMCs or T cells enriched from blood (not recorded which). All receptors come from a woman aged 40-49 years with acute COVID-19. CDR3s include the opening cysteine and the closing phenylalanine or tryptophan. The order of the fields is CDR3 protein, V gene, J gene, D gene. A D gene is named only where the DNA matches it firmly.

CATRTSGTDTQYF,TRBV10-3,TRBJ2-3,TRBD2
CASSPTGAQPQHF,TRBV6-2/TRBV6-3,TRBJ1-5,TRBD1
CASQRYRDSYEQYF,TRBV7-2,TRBJ2-7,TRBD1
CASSSGGPNNEQFF,TRBV5-1,TRBJ2-1,TRBD2
CASSLLYNEQFF,TRBV11-3,TRBJ2-1,-
CASSLVGPPGNEQFF,TRBV28,TRBJ2-1,-
CASSPGQGYGYTF,TRBV7-9,TRBJ1-2,TRBD1
CASSDRDRGNTIYF,TRBV4-2,TRBJ1-3,TRBD1
CASSSGQGGGYTF,TRBV7-2,TRBJ1-2,TRBD1
CASSPDRVMTPLHF,TRBV5-4,TRBJ1-6,TRBD1
CASSGTSGGADTQYF,TRBV2,TRBJ2-3,TRBD2
CASSPIGQGGYTF,TRBV5-1,TRBJ1-2,TRBD1
CASSLGASGGYTDTQYF,TRBV5-6,TRBJ2-3,TRBD2
CAISGRGGRTSYEQYF,TRBV10-3,TRBJ2-7,-
CASSSSQRQGAAF,TRBV11-2,TRBJ2-7,TRBD1